The 16 T cell receptor beta chains below were found in one sample sequenced in a study of T cell responses to AZD1222 COVID-19 vaccine. Only in-frame clones appear in the TCRdb table, and some are missing; sequencing was by immunoSEQ multiplex PCR. The profile covers around 89,000 clones, with approximately 84% appearing a single time and about 9.4% taken by the ten largest. Specimen: peripheral blood, collected on day 0 of AZD1222 vaccination. The receptors derive from an adult in good health.

J is TRBJ2-1 and V is TRBV7-2; tentative D call: TRBD2 (7 bases). Germline CDR1 and CDR2: SGHTA and FQGNSA. V was cut by 4 bases and J by 4 bases, with 23 bases left in between. This CDR3 is 18 amino acids long. The CDR3 protein is CASSSRTVSGGAYNEQFF. The DNA for the CDR3 is TGTGCCAGCAGCTCCAGAACCGTTAGTGGGGGGGCTTACAATGAGCAGTTCTTC.

The CDR3, as DNA: TGCAGTGCCCTATACACAGATACGCAGTATTTT. It translates to CSALYTDTQYF. This rearrangement joins TRBV20-1 to TRBJ2-3; no reliable D call. Trimming stripped 6 bases from V and 2 bases from J, with 6 bases between. Germline CDR1 reads DFQATT; CDR2 reads SNEGSKA (reference sequence). The CDR3 runs to 11 residues.

The gene calls are TRBV4-1 and TRBJ2-3, with TRBD1 identical over 10 bases. The CDR3 has 19 amino acids. Germline V gene lookup returns CDR1 MGHRA and CDR2 YSYEKL. V lost 4 bases to trimming and J lost 5 bases; unmatched junction nucleotides: 18. The CDR3 nucleotides are TGCGCCAGCAGCCTCTCTGCCTCTCCCGGGACAGGGGTTTTAGATACGCAGTATTTT. This sequence encodes CASSLSASPGTGVLDTQYF.

The chain joins TRBV5-1 to TRBJ1-2; unclear D gene. Looked up from germline, CDR1 is SGHRS and CDR2 is YFSETQ. V shed 3 bases and J shed 2 bases, with 17 bases lying between them. CDR3 length: 16 amino acids. The CDR3 region is CASSSDDQSVNYGYTF. The CDR3 nucleotides read TGCGCCAGCAGCTCCGACGACCAGTCGGTAAACTATGGCTACACCTTC.

In regard to this clone: The junction shows a germline mismatch at one end, possibly a read error. V is TRBV7-7 and J is TRBJ2-5; D may be TRBD1 (6 bases). CDR1 is SSHAT, CDR2 FNYEAQ, per germline (reference sequence). The CDR3 extends over 14 amino acids. The CDR3 is CASSPQGLSRTQYF. The CDR3 DNA reads as TGTGCTAGCAGCCCCCAGGGGCTGAGTAGGACCCAGTACTTC.

The rearrangement links TRBV27 to TRBJ1-2; perhaps TRBD1 as D (5 bases). CDR3 length equals 13 residues. Germline values: CDR1 MNHEY, CDR2 SMNVEV (reference sequence). Trimming took off 5 bases at V and 3 bases at J, with 10 bases between the two ends. The CDR3 loop reads CASSPDRDYGYTF. The CDR3 coding sequence is TGTGCCAGCAGTCCCGACAGAGACTATGGCTACACCTTC.

J is TRBJ2-1 and V is TRBV14; 7 bases fit TRBD2. Germline V lookup: CDR1 SGHDN, CDR2 FVKESK. This CDR3 has 13 residues. The J segment lost 6 bases and the V segment lost 4 bases, leaving 3 bases of the junction unmatched. The CDR3 bases are TGTGCCAGCAGCCTACTAGCGACCAATGAGCAGTTCTTC. It codes for CASSLLATNEQFF. Complete variable domain (other parts from reference TRBV14 and TRBJ2-1): EAGVTQFPSHSVIEKGQTVTLRCDPISGHDNLYWYRRVMGKEIKFLLHFVKESKQDESGMPNNRFLAERTGGTYSTLKVQPAELEDSGVYFCASSLLATNEQFFGPGTRLTVL.

This clone was observed a handful of times. The gene calls are TRBV5-4 and TRBJ1-2, with D perhaps matching TRBD1 (6 bases). This CDR3 has 14 residues. V lost 4 bases to trimming and J lost 3 bases, with 13 bases between them. Germline CDR1 and CDR2: SGHNT and YYREEE (reference sequence). The CDR3 spells CASSTPRGDYGYTF. The CDR3 coding sequence is TGTGCCAGCAGCACCCCCAGGGGCGACTATGGCTACACCTTC.

This chain connects TRBV28 to TRBJ2-7, with D possibly TRBD2 on 5 matching bases. V was pared by 2 bases and J by 0 bases, with 11 bases between. The CDR3 is made up of 15 amino acids. Germline lookup yields CDR1 MDHEN and CDR2 SYDVKM. In DNA form, the CDR3 reads TGTGCCAGCAGTTTAGTGGGGAGTAGCTCCTACGAGCAGTACTTC. This translates into CASSLVGSSSYEQYF.

This clone was observed a single time. CDR3 sequence reads: CASSFGVPKLFF. DNA of the CDR3: TGTGCCAGCAGTTTCGGGGTCCCAAAACTGTTTTTT. The chain employs TRBV12-3 or TRBV12-4 and TRBJ1-4; no clear D. V lost 3 bases and J lost 10, with 9 bases in between. This CDR3 region has 12 residues.

The chain couples TRBV28 to TRBJ2-7; D is possibly TRBD2 (5 bases). In germline, CDR1 is MDHEN, CDR2 SYDVKM. Trimming shortened V by 3 bases and J by 2 bases, and 17 bases separated the two germline ends. The CDR3 extends over 16 amino acids. CDR3 loop: CASSFALRGKTYEQYF. DNA for the CDR3: TGTGCCAGCAGTTTCGCCCTACGGGGTAAGACCTACGAGCAGTACTTC.

DNA for the CDR3: TGTGCCAGCAGCTTTAACACAGGGGTCTATGGCTACACCTTC. It is translated as CASSFNTGVYGYTF. The chain has TRBV5-5 and TRBJ1-2; the match to TRBD1 covers 7 bases. The germline gives CDR1 SGHKS, CDR2 YYEKEE (reference sequence). The CDR3 loop spans 14 amino acids. Trimming cost V 2 bases and J 4 bases; bases outside gene matches: 5.

Here the CDR3 reads CAWSFGWGASYGYTF. The CDR3 nucleotides read TGTGCCTGGAGTTTCGGGTGGGGCGCAAGCTACGGCTACACCTTC. This rearrangement joins TRBV30 to TRBJ1-2; weak D call: TRBD1 (5 bases). Looked up from germline, CDR1 is GTSNPN and CDR2 is SVGIG (reference sequence). Trimming stripped 2 bases from V and 8 bases from J, with 21 bases between. The CDR3 has 15 residues.

The rearrangement links TRBV27 to TRBJ2-1; 9 bases map to TRBD2. Germline trimming cut 2 bases from V and 7 bases from J; bases unmatched to any gene: 6. The CDR3 spans 15 residues. Germline CDR1 and CDR2: MNHEY and SMNVEV (reference sequence). The CDR3 loop is CASSLSGGYVNEQFF. CDR3 coding DNA: TGTGCCAGCAGTTTAAGCGGGGGGTACGTAAATGAGCAGTTCTTC.

The genes are TRBV5-1 and TRBJ2-6; D not certain. The CDR3 has 17 residues. Germline V CDR1 and CDR2: SGHRS, YFSETQ. V lost 3 bases and J 0 bases, leaving 13 bases between the germline ends. CDR3 nucleotide sequence: TGCGCCAGCAGCTGGTCCTCCCATATCTCTGGGGCCAACGTCCTGACTTTC. As protein: CASSWSSHISGANVLTF.

This clone was recorded once. The chain joins TRBV6-6 to TRBJ1-5, with 10 bases lining up with TRBD1. Unmatched junction bases numbered 2, after V lost 2 bases and J lost 4 bases. Germline CDR1 MNHNY, CDR2 SVGAGI (reference sequence). The CDR3 has 15 residues. This CDR3 reads CASSYGQGVNQPQHF. The CDR3 DNA reads as TGTGCCAGCAGTTACGGACAGGGGGTGAATCAGCCCCAGCATTTT.